Each of the 2 T cell receptor beta chains below was sequenced from the same sample in a study of blood T cells in healthy people across ages. The use of a sample-barcoded 5' primer and a J-beta primer mix characterized a second PCR of about 7 to 12 cycles. TCRdb re-analysed the 5' RACE reads in MiXCR, keeping a single row per CDR3 protein. The sample carries hundreds of thousands of distinct CDR3 sequences, approximately 48% recorded once. Input material: blood. The source is a man between 60 and 75 years old in good health.

The chain carries TRBV5-1 and TRBJ2-2; 7 bases are shared with TRBD2. This CDR3 spans 16 amino acids. The J segment lost 4 bases and the V segment lost 4 bases, leaving 10 bases of the junction unmatched. Germline loops: CDR1 SGHRS, CDR2 YFSETQ. The CDR3 region has the DNA TGCGCCAGCAGCCCAGGAACTAGCGTTGGCACCGGGGAGCTGTTTTTT. Translated, it gives CASSPGTSVGTGELFF.

This clonotype has a handful of counts. The CDR3 DNA follows: TGTGCCAGCAGTGTACAGGGATCTGGGGCCAACGTCCTGACTTTC. Translating gives CASSVQGSGANVLTF. The chain couples TRBV28 to TRBJ2-6, with a possible D match to TRBD1 (6 bases). The CDR3 extends over 15 amino acids. Per germline, CDR1 MDHEN and CDR2 SYDVKM. Trimming pared 5 bases from V and 1 base from J, leaving 9 bases between.